This T cell receptor (beta chain) originates from a study of PD-1 blockade in classical Hodgkin lymphoma. Note on this clone: Its target is unknown.

Produced via immunoSEQ multiplex PCR; TCRdb's table is partial and in-frame only. The sample includes some 23,000 clones, 80% of them seen just once. General observations from the study: Diversity in CD4+ TCRs, unlike that measured in CD8+ TCRs, had risen significantly by C4D1.

Time point of the sample: cycle 4 day 1 (C4D1), after 6 weeks of nivolumab. Every patient had relapsed following autologous stem cell transplantation, and cohorts differed in brentuximab vedotin exposure. By magnetic negative selection, CD4+ T cells were purified from thawed PBMCs. The sample consisted of CD4+ T cells from blood, taken before the fourth cycle of nivolumab. The receptor was derived from a human donor with classical Hodgkin lymphoma.

The CDR3 is CASSLGGVPYF. CDR3 nucleotides: TGTGCCAGCAGCTTGGGAGGGGTACCGTATTTT. The genes are TRBV5-6 and TRBJ2-3, with D perhaps given as TRBD1 or TRBD2 (5 bases each). Trimming took off 0 bases at V and 14 bases at J, with 10 bases between the two ends. Germline V gene data show CDR1 as SGHDT and CDR2 as YYEEEE. The CDR3 is 11 amino acids.